This T cell receptor (beta chain) was sequenced during a study of blood T cell repertoires in COVID-19. About the study: The analysed material was cDNA or gDNA that came from T cells, B-cell-depleted T cells, or PBMCs.

Seattle enrolled patients during active infection and tracked them longitudinally. V was pared by 5 bases and J by 5 bases, with 6 bases of the junction left unmatched. Germline values: CDR1 SGHTA, CDR2 FQGTGA. CDR3 length: 16 residues. In the study's own analysis: Estimated nucleated cell counts came from reference gene primer amplification. TCRdb's table, derived via immunoSEQ multiplex PCR, lists solely in-frame clones and lacks some. D and trimming were read from the DNA, whereas the V and J calls and clone size are those reported in that table. Altogether over 60,000 clones are present, about nine tenths being singletons, with the ten largest covering approximately 0.56%.

The sequence was collected from a man aged 50-60 years with COVID-19, enrolled during active disease. V usage is TRBV7-3 and J usage is TRBJ2-1; 13 bases match TRBD2. The sequenced sample consisted of peripheral blood. This CDR3 reads CASSRTSGSVDNEQFF. The CDR3, as DNA: TGTGCCAGCAGCAGGACTAGCGGGAGTGTAGACAATGAGCAGTTCTTC.